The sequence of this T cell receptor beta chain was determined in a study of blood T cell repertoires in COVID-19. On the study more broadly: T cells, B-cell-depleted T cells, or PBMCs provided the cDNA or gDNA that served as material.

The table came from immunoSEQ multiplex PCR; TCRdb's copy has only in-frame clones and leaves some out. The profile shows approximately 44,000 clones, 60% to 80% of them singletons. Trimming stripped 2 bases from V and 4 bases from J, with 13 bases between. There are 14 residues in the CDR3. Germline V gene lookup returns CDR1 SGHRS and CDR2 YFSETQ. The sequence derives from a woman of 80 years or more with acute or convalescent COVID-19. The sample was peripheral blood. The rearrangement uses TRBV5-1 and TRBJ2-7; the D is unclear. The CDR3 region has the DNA TGCGCCAGCAGCTTAGTTGGTAGCCAGTACGAGCAGTACTTC. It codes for CASSLVGSQYEQYF.